The rows below give T cell receptor beta chains drawn from one sample of a study of T cell responses to AZD1222 COVID-19 vaccine. Clones were read by immunoSEQ multiplex PCR, and TCRdb kept only the in-frame ones, dropping some. The sample has more than 65,000 clones; roughly nine tenths are singletons. Material: peripheral blood, obtained on day 0 of AZD1222 vaccination. All receptors derive from an adult in good health. The conserved cysteine and the conserved F or W are not part of the CDR3 here.

cdr3_aa: ASSFMGYEQY
v_call: TRBV5-4

cdr3_aa: ASSYYGGNEQY
v_call: TRBV6-5

cdr3_aa: ASRPLGGGGQETQY
v_call: TRBV27

cdr3_aa: ASSLDQVSYEQY
v_call: TRBV7-8

cdr3_aa: ASSNAYEQY
v_call: TRBV11-1

cdr3_aa: ASSLEGSTGNTIY
v_call: TRBV5-1

cdr3_aa: ASSPLSQPDSNQPQH
v_call: TRBV18

cdr3_aa: AWTGFSGNTIY
v_call: TRBV30

cdr3_aa: ASSFSHGYT
v_call: TRBV12-3/TRBV12-4

cdr3_aa: ASSVDARNSYEQY
v_call: TRBV9

cdr3_aa: ASSSPTGSGSPLH
v_call: TRBV7-8

cdr3_aa: SVGGQGKNYEQY
v_call: TRBV29-1

cdr3_aa: ASSPRASSGNTIY
v_call: TRBV2

cdr3_aa: ASSKGDRGAYEQY
v_call: TRBV13

cdr3_aa: ASSFSGEGGETQY
v_call: TRBV7-9

cdr3_aa: AISEGRGSSPLH
v_call: TRBV10-3

cdr3_aa: ASSLSGPETNQPQH
v_call: TRBV28

cdr3_aa: AISPGGTEAF
v_call: TRBV10-3